Listed here are 8 T cell receptor beta chains from one sample, sequenced in a study of type 1 regulatory T cells. These receptors' targets are unknown. TCRdb re-derived calls from the reads in MiXCR, one entry per CDR3 protein. The data show about 59,000 distinct CDR3 sequences, less than 65% seen once. Sequencing used cultured non-Tr1 T cells, either the whole culture or a sorted T cell fraction (not recorded which). The receptors stem from a human donor in good health.

CDR3 amino acids: CASRKDANYGYTF. The CDR3 region has the DNA TGTGCCAGCAGGAAAGACGCTAACTATGGCTACACCTTC. The V gene is TRBV27, the J gene TRBJ1-2; D unclear. This CDR3 contains 13 residues. Trimming pared 6 bases from V and 0 bases from J, leaving 8 bases between. Germline CDR1 MNHEY, CDR2 SMNVEV (reference sequence).

The J gene is TRBJ2-5, the V gene TRBV6-2 or TRBV6-3; 8 bases map to TRBD1. V dropped 6 bases and J dropped 5; count of bases not matched to a gene: 8. Per the germline V gene, CDR1 is MNHEY and CDR2 is SVGEGT. This CDR3 comprises 14 residues. CDR3 bases: TGTGCCAGCAGACCGACAGGGGTGGGGGAGACCCAGTACTTC. Protein: CASRPTGVGETQYF.

The CDR3 DNA reads TGTGCCAGCAGCCGCTTACAGGGGAACACCGGGGAGCTGTTTTTT. Protein: CASSRLQGNTGELFF. This chain links TRBV9 with TRBJ2-2, with D tentatively TRBD1 (6 bases). The V gene's germline CDR1 is SGDLS and CDR2 YYNGEE. Trimming removed 4 bases from V and 1 base from J, with 11 bases in between. CDR3 length: 15 amino acids.

This clonotype has only a few counts. J is TRBJ2-5 and V is TRBV2, with D possibly TRBD2 on 6 matching bases. The CDR3 is 14 amino acids. The V gene's germline CDR1 is SNHLY and CDR2 FYNNEI. The V gene lost 1 base and the J gene lost 7 bases, with 13 bases spanning the gap. The CDR3: CASSEGRGGVTQYF. CDR3 bases: TGTGCCAGCAGTGAAGGGCGTGGAGGGGTGACCCAGTACTTC.

The chain links TRBV5-1 to TRBJ1-2, with 9 bases lining up with TRBD1. V gave up 4 bases and J gave up 1 base; unmatched junction bases: 5. CDR1 is SGHRS, CDR2 YFSETQ, per germline. The CDR3 is 15 amino acids. The CDR3 spells CASSADRGGNYGYTF. The CDR3 DNA reads TGCGCCAGCAGCGCGGACAGGGGAGGTAACTATGGCTACACCTTC.

This chain uses TRBV6-5 with TRBJ1-3; TRBD1 is a possible D gene (6 bases). The germline CDR1 and CDR2 sequences are MNHEY and SVGAGI. The CDR3 contains 13 residues. Trimming took off 6 bases at V and 9 bases at J, with 15 bases between the two ends. The CDR3 DNA is TGTGCCAGCAGGGCCGTCCTAGGGGGCACCATATATTTT. This codes for CASRAVLGGTIYF.

The CDR3 spells CASSLEYFSYNEQFF. In nucleotides, the CDR3 is TGTGCCAGCAGCTTAGAGTATTTCTCCTACAATGAGCAGTTCTTC. The chain uses TRBV7-2 and TRBJ2-1; D not resolved. The germline V and J ends were trimmed by 1 base and 0 bases, with 7 bases remaining between them. The CDR3 consists of 15 residues. CDR1 is SGHTA and CDR2 is FQGNSA in the germline V gene.

The chain uses TRBV5-1 and TRBJ2-1; D possibly matches TRBD1 or TRBD2 (5 bases each). The germline CDR1 and CDR2 sequences are SGHRS and YFSETQ. This CDR3 is 15 amino acids long. The ends were cut back, 2 bases at V and 2 bases at J, with 11 bases in the middle. The CDR3: CASSFEGSTYNEQFF. DNA of the CDR3: TGCGCCAGCAGCTTTGAGGGGTCCACCTACAATGAGCAGTTCTTC. Complete variable domain (other parts from reference TRBV5-1 and TRBJ2-1): KAGVTQTPRYLIKTRGQQVTLSCSPISGHRSVSWYQQTPGQGLQFLFEYFSETQRNKGNFPGRFSGRQFSNSRSEMNVSTLELGDSALYLCASSFEGSTYNEQFFGPGTRLTVL.